Listed below are T cell receptor beta chains from one sample, sequenced in a study of OX40 agonist ivuxolimab in advanced cancers. TCRdb's copy holds only in-frame clones and misses some; the assay was immunoSEQ multiplex PCR. Seen here are about 82,000 clones, 86% observed once, and the top ten hold 1.5% to 2.5%. The source material was CD4+ or CD8+ T cells sorted from blood, sampled in a trial of the OX40 agonist ivuxolimab. The source is an adult with an advanced solid tumor such as melanoma, head and neck, liver or kidney cancer. CDR3s include the opening cysteine and the closing phenylalanine or tryptophan. D genes are given only for firm matches. Size tells how often a clone was seen (once, few, many) or the class of an expanded clone, and some rows leave it out.

J: TRBJ1-5
V: TRBV19
size: -
D: -
CDR3: CASSPGPWLVSNQPQHF
DNA: TGTGCCAGTAGCCCGGGCCCGTGGTTAGTCAGCAATCAGCCCCAGCATTTT

J: TRBJ2-1
V: TRBV27
size: -
D: TRBD2
CDR3: CASSLFAGVAKEQFF
DNA: TGTGCCAGCAGTTTATTTGCGGGAGTGGCCAAGGAGCAGTTCTTC

J: TRBJ1-3
V: TRBV19
size: -
D: TRBD1
CDR3: CASGDRVNTIYF
DNA: TGTGCCAGTGGGGACAGGGTGAACACCATATATTTT

J: TRBJ2-1
V: TRBV19
size: -
D: TRBD2
CDR3: CASSTRLRTSGRANEQFF
DNA: TGTGCCAGTAGTACCCGCCTTCGTACTAGCGGGAGGGCTAATGAGCAGTTCTTC

J: TRBJ1-3
V: TRBV7-6
size: -
D: TRBD1
CDR3: CASSSGQASSGNTIYF
DNA: TGTGCCAGCAGCTCGGGACAGGCGAGCTCTGGAAACACCATATATTTT

J: TRBJ2-3
V: TRBV5-1
size: -
D: TRBD2
CDR3: CASTPTSGRADTQYF
DNA: TGCGCCAGCACTCCTACTAGCGGGAGAGCAGATACGCAGTATTTT

J: TRBJ1-4
V: TRBV5-8
size: -
D: -
CDR3: CASSFATDGNEKLFF
DNA: TGTGCCAGCAGCTTTGCGACCGACGGGAATGAAAAACTGTTTTTT

J: TRBJ2-2
V: TRBV27
size: -
D: -
CDR3: CATSRGTGELFF
DNA: TGTGCCACCTCTCGGGGGACCGGGGAGCTGTTTTTT

J: TRBJ2-7
V: TRBV2
size: -
D: -
CDR3: CASLPGGGAVYEQYF
DNA: TGTGCCAGCCTCCCTGGTGGGGGGGCCGTATACGAGCAGTACTTC

J: TRBJ1-1
V: TRBV27
size: -
D: -
CDR3: CASSFVRNTEAFF
DNA: TGTGCCAGCAGTTTTGTCCGGAACACTGAAGCTTTCTTT

J: TRBJ2-1
V: TRBV6-5
size: once
D: TRBD2
CDR3: CASSNSGSSYNEQFF
DNA: TGTGCCAGCAGCAATAGCGGGAGCTCCTACAATGAGCAGTTCTTC

J: TRBJ2-7
V: TRBV6-4
size: -
D: TRBD1
CDR3: CASKYWTGLSYEQYF
DNA: TGTGCCAGCAAATATTGGACAGGACTGTCCTACGAGCAGTACTTC

J: TRBJ2-7
V: TRBV29-1
size: -
D: -
CDR3: CSVAAVKGGTYEQYF
DNA: TGCAGCGTTGCTGCGGTAAAAGGGGGTACCTACGAGCAGTACTTC

J: TRBJ2-7
V: TRBV2
size: -
D: -
CDR3: CASSVVGGSSYEQYF
DNA: TGTGCCAGCAGTGTCGTTGGGGGATCCTCCTACGAGCAGTACTTC

J: TRBJ1-2
V: TRBV28
size: -
D: -
CDR3: CASSETGGPYGYTF
DNA: TGTGCCAGCAGTGAAACAGGCGGACCCTATGGCTACACCTTC

J: TRBJ1-5
V: TRBV19
size: -
D: -
CDR3: CASSIGRGGEQPQHF
DNA: TGTGCCAGTAGTATAGGGCGTGGGGGCGAGCAGCCCCAGCATTTT

J: TRBJ1-4
V: TRBV28
size: few
D: -
CDR3: CASSFLDSFGEKLFF
DNA: TGTGCCAGCAGTTTCTTGGACAGCTTCGGGGAAAAACTGTTTTTT

J: TRBJ2-5
V: TRBV11-2
size: -
D: TRBD1
CDR3: CASSYGTAAQETQYF
DNA: TGTGCCAGCAGCTACGGGACAGCCGCGCAAGAGACCCAGTACTTC

J: TRBJ2-7
V: TRBV28
size: once
D: TRBD2
CDR3: CASSRTPGLAYEQYF
DNA: TGTGCCAGCAGTCGGACACCGGGACTAGCTTACGAGCAGTACTTC

J: TRBJ1-5
V: TRBV2
size: -
D: TRBD1
CDR3: CASSDRGYENQPQHF
DNA: TGTGCCAGCAGTGACAGGGGGTATGAGAATCAGCCCCAGCATTTT